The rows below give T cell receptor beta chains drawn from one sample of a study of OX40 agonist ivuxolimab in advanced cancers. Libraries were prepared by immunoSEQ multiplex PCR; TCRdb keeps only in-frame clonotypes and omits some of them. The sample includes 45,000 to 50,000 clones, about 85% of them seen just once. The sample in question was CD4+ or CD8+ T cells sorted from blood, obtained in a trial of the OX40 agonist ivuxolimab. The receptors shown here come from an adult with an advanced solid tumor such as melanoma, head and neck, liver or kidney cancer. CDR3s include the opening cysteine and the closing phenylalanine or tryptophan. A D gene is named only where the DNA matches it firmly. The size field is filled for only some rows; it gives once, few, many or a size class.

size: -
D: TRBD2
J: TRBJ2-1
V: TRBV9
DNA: TGTGCCAGCAGCGGGGGGACTAGCGGGCACTACAATGAGCAGTTCTTC
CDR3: CASSGGTSGHYNEQFF

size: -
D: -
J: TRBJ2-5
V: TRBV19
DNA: TGTGCCAGTAGTATCTCCATATTTGGGGAGCAGTACTTC
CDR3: CASSISIFGEQYF

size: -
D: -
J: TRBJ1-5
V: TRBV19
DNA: TGTGCCAGTAGTATAGGGGTGACTCAGCCCCAGCATTTT
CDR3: CASSIGVTQPQHF

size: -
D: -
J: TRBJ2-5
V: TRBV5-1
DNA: TGCGCCAGCAGCTTGATCGGACAAGAGACCCAGTACTTC
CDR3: CASSLIGQETQYF

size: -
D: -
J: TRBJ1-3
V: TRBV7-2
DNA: TGTGCCAGCAGCTTAGCGAAGATTGGACAGAGAGGAAACACCATATATTTT
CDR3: CASSLAKIGQRGNTIYF

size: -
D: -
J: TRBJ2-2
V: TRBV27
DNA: TGTGCCAGCAGTCCAGGGAGTACCGGGGAGCTGTTTTTT
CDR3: CASSPGSTGELFF

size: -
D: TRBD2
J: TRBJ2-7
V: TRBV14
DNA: TGTGCCAGCAGCCAAGGGTGGCGGGGGGGCCGCGAGCAGTACTTC
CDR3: CASSQGWRGGREQYF

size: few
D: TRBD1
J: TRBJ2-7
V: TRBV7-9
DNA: TGTGCCAGCAGCTTAGCGACAGGGGCCTACGAGCAGTACTTC
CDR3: CASSLATGAYEQYF

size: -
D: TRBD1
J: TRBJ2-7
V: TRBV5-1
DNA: TGCGCCAGCAGCGCTCCGGCGACAGGGGGCAACTACGAGCAGTACTTC
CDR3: CASSAPATGGNYEQYF

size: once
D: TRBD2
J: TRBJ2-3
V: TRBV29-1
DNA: TGCAGCGTGGTCCCGGGACTAGCGGCACTGGATACGCAGTATTTT
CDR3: CSVVPGLAALDTQYF

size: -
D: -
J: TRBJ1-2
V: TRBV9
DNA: TGTGCCAGCAGCGTTTCCGACAGGAACTATGGCTACACCTTC
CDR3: CASSVSDRNYGYTF

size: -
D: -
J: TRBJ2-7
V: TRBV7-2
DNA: TGTGCCAGCAGCTTAGCAAACGGCTACGAGCAGTACTTC
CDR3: CASSLANGYEQYF

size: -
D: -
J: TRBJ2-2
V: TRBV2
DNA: TGTGCCAGCAGTTCTCAACCGACCGGGGAGCTGTTTTTT
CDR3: CASSSQPTGELFF

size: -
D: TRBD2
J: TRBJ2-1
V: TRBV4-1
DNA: TGCGCCAGCAGCCAAGATACGGGGACTAAATTCAATGAGCAGTTCTTC
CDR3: CASSQDTGTKFNEQFF

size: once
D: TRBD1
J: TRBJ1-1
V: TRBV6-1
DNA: TGTGCCAGCAGTGAAGCTAGGACAGGGGGGGAAGCTTTCTTT
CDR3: CASSEARTGGEAFF

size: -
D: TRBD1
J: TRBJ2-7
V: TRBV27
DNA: TGTGCCAGCTCAGGGGGCGGGTACGAGCAGTACTTC
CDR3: CASSGGGYEQYF

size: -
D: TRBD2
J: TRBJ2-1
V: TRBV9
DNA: TGTGCCAGCAGCGTAGAGCCGGGGGGGGTCTACAATGAGCAGTTCTTC
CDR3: CASSVEPGGVYNEQFF

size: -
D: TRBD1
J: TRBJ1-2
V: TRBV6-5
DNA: TGTGCCAGCAGTTACTCGAGGACAGGGGGAGGCTATGGCTACACCTTC
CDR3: CASSYSRTGGGYGYTF

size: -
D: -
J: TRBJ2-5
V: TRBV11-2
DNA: TGTGCCAGCAGCCCGGGGAACTTCCAAGAGACCCAGTACTTC
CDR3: CASSPGNFQETQYF

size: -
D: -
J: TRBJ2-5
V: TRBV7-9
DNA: TGTGCCAGCAGCTTAGATAGACAAGAGACCCAGTACTTC
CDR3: CASSLDRQETQYF

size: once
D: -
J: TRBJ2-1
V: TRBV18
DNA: TGTGCCAGCTCACGAGACAGGCTAGGCTCAGGGGATGAGCAGTTCTTC
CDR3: CASSRDRLGSGDEQFF

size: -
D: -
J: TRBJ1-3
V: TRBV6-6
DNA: TGTGCCAGCAGTTACGAGGGCACTGGAAACACCATATATTTT
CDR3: CASSYEGTGNTIYF

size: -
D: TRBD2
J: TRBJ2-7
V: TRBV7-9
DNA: TGTGCCAGCAGCTTACTAGCGGGAGGGTTCGAGCAGTACTTC
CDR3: CASSLLAGGFEQYF

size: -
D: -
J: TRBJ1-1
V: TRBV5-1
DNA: TGCGCCAGCAGCTTGAGGGAGGCAACAACTGAAGCTTTCTTT
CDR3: CASSLREATTEAFF

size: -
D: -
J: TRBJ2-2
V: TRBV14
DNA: TGTGCCAGCAGCCAAGATCTCGCCTCCAGGGGTGACACCGGGGAGCTGTTTTTT
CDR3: CASSQDLASRGDTGELFF

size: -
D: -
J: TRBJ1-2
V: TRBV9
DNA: TGTGCCAGCAGCGTAGAAGCAGGGACCTTCTATGGCTACACCTTC
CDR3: CASSVEAGTFYGYTF

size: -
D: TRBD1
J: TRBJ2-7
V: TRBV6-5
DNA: TGTGCCAGCAGTTACTCGACAGGGGTAACCTACGAGCAGTACTTC
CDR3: CASSYSTGVTYEQYF

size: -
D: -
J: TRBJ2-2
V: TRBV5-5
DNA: TGTGCCAGCAGCTTGGATGGCAGAGAAACCCCGAAGGGCACCGGGGAGCTGTTTTTT
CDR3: CASSLDGRETPKGTGELFF

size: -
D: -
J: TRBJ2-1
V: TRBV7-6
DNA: TGTGCCAGCAGCTTAGGGGCCCTCTCCTACAATGAGCAGTTCTTC
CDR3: CASSLGALSYNEQFF

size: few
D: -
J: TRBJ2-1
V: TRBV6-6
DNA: TGTGCCAGCAGTCCGGGGATCGGCTTTAATGAGCAGTTCTTC
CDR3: CASSPGIGFNEQFF

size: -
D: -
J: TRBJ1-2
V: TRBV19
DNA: TGTGCCAGTAGGGGGGCAGGACCTGCCTATGGCTACACCTTC
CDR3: CASRGAGPAYGYTF

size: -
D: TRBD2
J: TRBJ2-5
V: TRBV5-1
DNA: TGCGCCAGCAGCTTGTTTTTCAGCGGGGGAAGGGAGGAGACCCAGTACTTC
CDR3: CASSLFFSGGREETQYF

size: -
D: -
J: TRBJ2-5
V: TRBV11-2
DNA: TGTGCCAGCAGCTATGTCGGGGCGGCGGGGACCCAGTACTTC
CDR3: CASSYVGAAGTQYF

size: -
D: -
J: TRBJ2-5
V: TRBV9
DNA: TGTGCCAGCAGCCCAGGGGGGACTGTGTACCAAGAGACCCAGTACTTC
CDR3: CASSPGGTVYQETQYF

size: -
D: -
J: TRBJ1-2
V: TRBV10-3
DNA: TGTGCCATCAGTGAGTCCGTGACGGGCGGCTATGGCTACACCTTC
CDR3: CAISESVTGGYGYTF

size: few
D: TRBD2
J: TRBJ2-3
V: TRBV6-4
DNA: TGTGCCAGCAGTGAATCTAGCGGGGGCCTCGATACGCAGTATTTT
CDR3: CASSESSGGLDTQYF

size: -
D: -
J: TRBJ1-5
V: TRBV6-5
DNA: TGTGCCAGCAGTTACTCGTCGGGTTGGCCCCAGCATTTT
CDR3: CASSYSSGWPQHF

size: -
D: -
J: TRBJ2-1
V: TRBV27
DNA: TGTGCCAGCAGTTTATCCAGCTACAATGAGCAGTTCTTC
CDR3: CASSLSSYNEQFF

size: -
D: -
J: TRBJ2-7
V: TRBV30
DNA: TGTGCCTGGAGATGGCCAGGCCTAGCCTACGAGCAGTACTTC
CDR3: CAWRWPGLAYEQYF

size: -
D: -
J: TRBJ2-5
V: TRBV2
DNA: TGTGCCAGCAGTGTTGGCGGCACGGCGGGAGAGACCCAGTACTTC
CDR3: CASSVGGTAGETQYF

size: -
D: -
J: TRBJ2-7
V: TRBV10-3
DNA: TGTGCCACCGCCGACCACGAGCAGTACTTC
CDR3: CATADHEQYF

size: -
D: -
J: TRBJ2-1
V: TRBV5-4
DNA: TGTGCCAGCAGCTTGGAGCGGACGGACCCAGACAATGAGCAGTTCTTC
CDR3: CASSLERTDPDNEQFF

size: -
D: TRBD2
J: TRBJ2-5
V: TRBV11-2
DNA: TGTGCCAGCAGCCCCGAGGAGCTAGCGGGGGGCTATGGGGAGACCCAGTACTTC
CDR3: CASSPEELAGGYGETQYF

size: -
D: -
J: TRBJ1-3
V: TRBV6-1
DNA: TGTGCCAGCAGGGCAGGGAATAGAAACACCATATATTTT
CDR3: CASRAGNRNTIYF

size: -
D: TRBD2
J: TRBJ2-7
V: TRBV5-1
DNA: TGCGCCAGCAGCACTGGGACTAACTCCTACGAGCAGTACTTC
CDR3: CASSTGTNSYEQYF

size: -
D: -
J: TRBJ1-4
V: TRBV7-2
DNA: TGTGCCAGCAGCTTAGGCGTTACTTCAACTAATGAAAAACTGTTTTTT
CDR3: CASSLGVTSTNEKLFF

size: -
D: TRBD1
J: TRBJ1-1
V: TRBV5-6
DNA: TGTGCCAGCAGCTTGAGACAGGGTTGGAACACTGAAGCTTTCTTT
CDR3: CASSLRQGWNTEAFF

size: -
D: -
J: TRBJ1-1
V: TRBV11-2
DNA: TGTGCCAGCAGCTTCCCTCGCGCAGGGGCTGTCACTGAAGCTTTCTTT
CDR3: CASSFPRAGAVTEAFF

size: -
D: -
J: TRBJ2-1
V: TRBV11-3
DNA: TGTGCCAGCAGCTTTACTCCAGATATATACAATGAGCAGTTCTTC
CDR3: CASSFTPDIYNEQFF

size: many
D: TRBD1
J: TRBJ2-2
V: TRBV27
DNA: TGTGCCAGCAGTTCCCGACAGGGCCAGAACACCGGGGAGCTGTTTTTT
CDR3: CASSSRQGQNTGELFF

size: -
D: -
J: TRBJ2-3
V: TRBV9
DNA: TGTGCCAGCGTTTTAACCGGGACTCCTTTCACAGATACGCAGTATTTT
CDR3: CASVLTGTPFTDTQYF

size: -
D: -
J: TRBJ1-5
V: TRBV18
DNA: TGTGCCAGCTCCCCCGGGACTCAGCCCCAGCATTTT
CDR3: CASSPGTQPQHF

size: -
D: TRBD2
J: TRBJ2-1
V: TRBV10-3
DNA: TGTGCCATCAGCCGTCCCGGGACTAGGGCTAATGAGCAGTTCTTC
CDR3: CAISRPGTRANEQFF

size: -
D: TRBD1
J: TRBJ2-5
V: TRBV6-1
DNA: TGTGCCTCCCGTAGGGGGCCAGTGTCGGGAGAGACCCAGTACTTC
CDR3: CASRRGPVSGETQYF